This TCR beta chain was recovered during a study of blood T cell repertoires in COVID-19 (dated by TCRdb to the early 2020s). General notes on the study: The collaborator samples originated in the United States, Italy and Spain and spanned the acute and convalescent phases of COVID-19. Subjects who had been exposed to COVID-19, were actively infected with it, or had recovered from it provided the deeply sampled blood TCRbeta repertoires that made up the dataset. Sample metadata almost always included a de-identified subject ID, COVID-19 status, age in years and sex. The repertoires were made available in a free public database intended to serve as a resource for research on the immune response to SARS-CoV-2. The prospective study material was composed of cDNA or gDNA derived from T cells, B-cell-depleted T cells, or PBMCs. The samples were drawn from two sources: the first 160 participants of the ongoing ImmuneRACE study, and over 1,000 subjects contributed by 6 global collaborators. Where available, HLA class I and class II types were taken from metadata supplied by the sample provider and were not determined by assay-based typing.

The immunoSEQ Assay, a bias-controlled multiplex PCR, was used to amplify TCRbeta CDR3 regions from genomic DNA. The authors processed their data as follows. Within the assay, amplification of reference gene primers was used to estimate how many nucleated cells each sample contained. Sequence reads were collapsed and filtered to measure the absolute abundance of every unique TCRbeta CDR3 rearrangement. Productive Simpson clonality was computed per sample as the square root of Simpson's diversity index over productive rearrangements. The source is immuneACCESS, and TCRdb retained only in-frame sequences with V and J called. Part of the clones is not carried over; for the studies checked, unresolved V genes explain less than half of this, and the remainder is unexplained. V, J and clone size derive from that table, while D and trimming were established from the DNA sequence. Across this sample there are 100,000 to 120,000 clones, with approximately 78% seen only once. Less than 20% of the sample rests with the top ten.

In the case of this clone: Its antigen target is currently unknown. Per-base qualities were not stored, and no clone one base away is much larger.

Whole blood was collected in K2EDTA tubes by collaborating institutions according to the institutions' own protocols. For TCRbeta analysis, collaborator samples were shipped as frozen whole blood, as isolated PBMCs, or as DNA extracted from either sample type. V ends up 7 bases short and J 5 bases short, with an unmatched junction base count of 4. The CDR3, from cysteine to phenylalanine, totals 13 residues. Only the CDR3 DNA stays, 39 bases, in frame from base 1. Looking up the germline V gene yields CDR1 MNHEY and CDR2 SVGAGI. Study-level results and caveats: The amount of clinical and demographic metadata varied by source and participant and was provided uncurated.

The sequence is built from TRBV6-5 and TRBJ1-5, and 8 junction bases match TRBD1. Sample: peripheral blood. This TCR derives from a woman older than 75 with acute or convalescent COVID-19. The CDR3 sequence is CASTQGGYQPQHF. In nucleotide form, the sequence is TGTGCCAGCACACAGGGGGGGTATCAGCCCCAGCATTTT.